Below, 22 T cell receptor beta chains from the same sample are listed, as sequenced in a study of response to subunit inactivated influenza vaccine. MiXCR, run by TCRdb on the RT-PCR reads, gives a single entry per CDR3 protein. The sample shows 300,000 to 350,000 distinct CDR3 sequences, 20% to 25% of them seen only once. Sequenced here: PBMCs from blood, sampled less than 22 months after vaccination. These receptors originate from a man between 50 and 75 years old who received an inactivated influenza vaccine.

V gene TRBV9 combines with J gene TRBJ2-2, with 7 bases fitting TRBD2. V lost 0 bases and J lost 7; bases outside the gene matches: 3. The CDR3 totals 14 residues. Germline CDR1 is SGDLS and CDR2 is YYNGEE. CDR3 DNA sequence: TGTGCCAGCAGCGTAGAGGCTAGCGGCGGGGAGCTGTTTTTT. The encoded protein is CASSVEASGGELFF.

J is TRBJ1-5 and V is TRBV20-1; D may be TRBD1 (5 bases). The germline V gene has CDR1 DFQATT and CDR2 SNEGSKA (reference sequence). The CDR3 extends over 15 amino acids. The V end was cut by 0 bases, the J end by 4 bases, with 13 bases between. CDR3 nucleotides: TGCAGTGCTAGAGATGGAGGGGAAATAAATCAGCCCCAGCATTTT. Its protein product is CSARDGGEINQPQHF.

This clonotype was seen more than once but under ten times. The genes are TRBV20-1 and TRBJ1-2; TRBD1 is a possible D gene (5 bases). Trimming left V 1 base short and J 0 bases short, with 9 bases between. Looked up from germline, CDR1 is DFQATT and CDR2 is SNEGSKA (reference sequence). The CDR3 is made up of 14 amino acids. CDR3: CSARGTGPNYGYTF. The CDR3 bases are TGCAGTGCTAGAGGCACAGGACCTAACTATGGCTACACCTTC.

This clonotype has only a few counts. The genes are TRBV4-1 and TRBJ1-3; D possibly corresponds to TRBD1 (6 bases). Germline V gene data show CDR1 as MGHRA and CDR2 as YSYEKL. CDR3 length equals 15 residues. Trimming cost V 4 bases and J 3 bases, with 13 bases left between them. CDR3 protein: CASSPLHRDGNTIYF. The CDR3 DNA sequence: TGCGCCAGCAGCCCCCTCCACAGGGATGGAAACACCATATATTTT.

This clonotype occurred many times. The chain couples TRBV7-6 to TRBJ2-7; TRBD2 agrees at 11 bases. The J segment lost 2 bases and the V segment lost 5 bases, leaving 5 bases of the junction unmatched. Germline V gene data show CDR1 as SGHVS and CDR2 as FNYEAQ. The CDR3 is 15 amino acids. The CDR3 spells CASSPGTSGTYEQYF. The CDR3 DNA reads as TGTGCCAGCAGCCCGGGGACTAGCGGCACCTACGAGCAGTACTTC. The whole variable domain, remainder taken from reference TRBV7-6 and TRBJ2-7, is GAGVSQSPRYKVTKRGQDVALRCDPISGHVSLYWYRQALGQGPEFLTYFNYEAQQDKSGLPNDRFSAERPEGSISTLTIQRTEQRDSAMYRCASSPGTSGTYEQYFGPGTRLTVT.

This clonotype was picked up a small number of times. The chain employs TRBV11-2 and TRBJ1-4; 10 bases line up with TRBD1. The junction had 10 bases not matched to a gene; V was cut back by 5 bases and J by 7 bases. The CDR3 has 16 amino acids. The germline V gene encodes CDR1 SGHAT and CDR2 FQNNGV. CDR3 region: CASSPGQGGSVEKLFF. The DNA for the CDR3 is TGTGCCAGCAGCCCTGGACAGGGGGGATCAGTTGAAAAACTGTTTTTT.

The chain employs TRBV27 and TRBJ1-2; the match to TRBD1 covers 9 bases. Trimming removed 5 bases from V and 3 bases from J; junction bases left unmatched: 13. The length of the CDR3 is 17 residues. From germline, CDR1 is MNHEY and CDR2 SMNVEV (reference sequence). CDR3 coding DNA: TGTGCCAGCAGTAGGGGACAGGGAAGTCGGGCTTACTATGGCTACACCTTC. It yields the protein CASSRGQGSRAYYGYTF.

This clonotype was found a few times. The chain uses TRBV28 and TRBJ2-5, with 10 positions matching TRBD1. Germline lookup yields CDR1 MDHEN and CDR2 SYDVKM. The CDR3 runs 16 residues. The trim removed 4 bases at V and 1 base at J, leaving 6 bases unmatched. The CDR3 bases are TGTGCCAGCAGTTCAGCCGGGACAGGGGTCCAAGAGACCCAGTACTTC. Translation gives CASSSAGTGVQETQYF. The whole variable domain, remainder taken from reference TRBV28 and TRBJ2-5, is DVKVTQSSRYLVKRTGEKVFLECVQDMDHENMFWYRQDPGLGLRLIYFSYDVKMKEKGDIPEGYSVSREKKERFSLILESASTNQTSMYLCASSSAGTGVQETQYFGPGTRLLVL.

In its sample, this clonotype was seen a few times. This chain connects TRBV29-1 to TRBJ1-2; 11 bases are shared with TRBD1. Germline trimming cut 7 bases from V and 2 bases from J; bases unmatched to any gene: 9. This CDR3 comprises 15 residues. The germline gives CDR1 SQVTM, CDR2 ANQGSEA. In DNA form, the CDR3 reads TGCAGCGCTCAGGACAGGGGGCTAAGAAACTATGGCTACACCTTC. Its translation is CSAQDRGLRNYGYTF.

CDR3 nucleotides: TGCAGTGCTAGAACTGAGCAGTTCTTC. This sequence encodes CSARTEQFF. V usage is TRBV20-1 and J usage is TRBJ2-1; D gene ambiguous. The ends were cut back, 2 bases at V and 9 bases at J, with 2 bases in the middle. CDR3 length: 9 residues. Germline V gives CDR1 DFQATT, CDR2 SNEGSKA (reference sequence).

The chain uses TRBV5-6 and TRBJ2-5; possible D gene TRBD1, 6 bases. With 4 bases removed from V and 1 base from J, the gap between germline ends came to 11 bases. The germline gives CDR1 SGHDT, CDR2 YYEEEE. There are 14 residues in the CDR3. The DNA for the CDR3 is TGTGCCAGCAGCATCGGACAGAGCCAAGAGACCCAGTACTTC. Its protein product is CASSIGQSQETQYF.

The chain uses TRBV20-1 and TRBJ2-3; 8 bases align to TRBD2. This CDR3 has 13 residues. Germline CDR1 reads DFQATT; CDR2 reads SNEGSKA (reference sequence). Trimming cost V 4 bases and J 6 bases; bases outside gene matches: 6. The DNA of the CDR3 is TGCAGTGCTAATGGACTAGCAGCTGATACGCAGTATTTT. It specifies CSANGLAADTQYF.

This clonotype was seen a few times. The V call is TRBV6-5, the J call TRBJ2-7, with D perhaps TRBD2 (6 bases). V lost 4 bases and J 1 base, leaving 14 bases between the germline ends. Germline V gene sequence: CDR1 MNHEY, CDR2 SVGAGI. This CDR3 comprises 15 residues. CDR3 in amino acids: CASSFGAGTSYEQYF. For the CDR3, the DNA is TGTGCCAGCAGTTTCGGGGCGGGAACTTCCTACGAGCAGTACTTC.

The chain employs TRBV6-2 or TRBV6-3 and TRBJ1-1, with a possible D match to TRBD1 (6 bases). The germline gives CDR1 MNHEY, CDR2 SVGEGT. The V end lost 7 bases, the J end lost 0 bases, and 12 bases lay between the germline ends. This CDR3 spans 14 amino acids. The CDR3 DNA reads as TGTGCCAGCAACCCGACAGGAATGAACACTGAAGCTTTCTTT. Protein: CASNPTGMNTEAFF.

The chain links TRBV20-1 to TRBJ2-7, with unresolved D. The CDR3 sequence is 13 residues long. Germline V CDR1 and CDR2: DFQATT, SNEGSKA (reference sequence). Trimming shortened V by 2 bases and J by 0 bases, and 8 bases separated the two germline ends. Written as DNA, the CDR3 is TGCAGTGCTAGACCCCCCTTCTCCTACGAGCAGTACTTC. Translating it yields CSARPPFSYEQYF.

The genes are TRBV5-1 and TRBJ1-2, with TRBD1 as a possible D gene (5 bases). The CDR3 covers 15 residues. Germline assignment: CDR1 SGHRS and CDR2 YFSETQ. V dropped 0 bases and J dropped 4 bases, with 13 bases sitting between them. CDR3 region: CASSLEPLGGYGYTF. The CDR3 nucleotides are TGCGCCAGCAGCTTGGAACCGCTCGGGGGCTATGGCTACACCTTC.

The V and J genes are TRBV2 and TRBJ2-2; D remains unclear. This CDR3 region has 14 residues. Germline lookup yields CDR1 SNHLY and CDR2 FYNNEI. The germline V and J ends were trimmed by 6 bases and 0 bases, with 8 bases remaining between them. CDR3 in amino acids: CASRPLPNTGELFF. DNA for the CDR3: TGTGCCAGCAGGCCCCTCCCGAACACCGGGGAGCTGTTTTTT.

This clonotype was observed a handful of times. The chain is built from TRBV4-3 and TRBJ1-6; D perhaps matches TRBD1 (5 bases). Deletions cut 0 bases from V and 6 bases from J, with 9 bases between. The CDR3 runs to 15 residues. The germline CDR1 and CDR2 sequences are LGHNA and YSLEER. The CDR3 region is CASSQDWGGNSPLHF. The DNA of the CDR3 is TGCGCCAGCAGCCAAGATTGGGGCGGTAATTCACCCCTCCACTTT.

The chain combines TRBV30 with TRBJ1-1; D is ambiguous. CDR3 length equals 14 residues. Trimming left V 5 bases short and J 1 base short, with 14 bases between. The germline CDR1 and CDR2 sequences are GTSNPN and SVGIG (reference sequence). The CDR3 sequence is CAWGRRRANTEAFF. In DNA form, the CDR3 reads TGTGCCTGGGGCCGACGAAGAGCGAACACTGAAGCTTTCTTT.

This clonotype has a handful of counts. The chain is built from TRBV29-1 and TRBJ1-2, with D hard to call. Trimming cost V 4 bases and J 6 bases, with 15 bases left between them. Germline assignment: CDR1 SQVTM and CDR2 ANQGSEA. This CDR3 is built from 13 residues. CDR3 in DNA: TGCAGCGTTGTAGCAGTCCTCAAAGATGGCTACACCTTC. Amino acids: CSVVAVLKDGYTF.

This clonotype has more than one count but fewer than ten. The DNA for the CDR3 is TGTGCCAGCAGCGTAGGGTTCAGGGTGGCTGGGGCCAACGTCCTGACTTTC. Encoded protein: CASSVGFRVAGANVLTF. The chain employs TRBV9 and TRBJ2-6; possibly TRBD1 for D (5 bases). The length of the CDR3 is 17 residues. CDR1 and CDR2 from the germline V gene are SGDLS and YYNGEE. Trimming took 0 bases from V and 2 from J, leaving 12 bases between them.

This clonotype appeared a few times. This chain joins TRBV28 and TRBJ1-4, with unresolved D. The ends were cut back, 3 bases at V and 10 bases at J, with 15 bases in the middle. The CDR3 length is 14 residues. Per the germline V gene, CDR1 is MDHEN and CDR2 is SYDVKM. The CDR3 DNA reads TGTGCCAGCAGTTTTCTCTGGGAGGATGGAAAACTGTTTTTT. Its protein is CASSFLWEDGKLFF.